The clone carrying this T cell receptor (beta chain) occurred a few times. Its antigen is undetermined. The data were taken from a study of metastatic and nonmetastatic thyroid tumors. Study at large: The authors compared repertoires across blood and tumor or nodule tissue from malignant and benign thyroid patients.

All patients reached thyroid surgery having received no treatment beforehand. Study results and caveats: Malignant tumors reportedly showed significantly higher TCR beta diversity than benign nodules in both blood and tumor.

The CDR3 loop spans 12 amino acids. Per germline, CDR1 GTSNPN and CDR2 SVGIG (reference sequence). The V gene end was trimmed by 4 bases and the J gene end by 4 bases; junction bases not matched to a gene: 3. In the authors' methods: CDR3 differences across clinicopathological groups were used to build a distant-metastasis classifier for papillary thyroid cancer. TCRdb re-processed the PCR reads through MiXCR. The V and J calls here are based on TCRdb, not the publication. The data hold about 59,000 clones, with more than 25% observed a single time. Sequencing was carried out using blood. This receptor was identified in a female donor with papillary thyroid cancer or a benign thyroid nodule (not recorded which). Some clones in this sample may be carry-over from other donors' samples. The chain links TRBV30 to TRBJ1-2, with 7 nucleotides matching TRBD1. CDR3 residues: CAWTRGPYGYTF. CDR3 in DNA: TGTGCCTGGACGAGGGGGCCCTATGGCTACACCTTC.